This TCR beta chain was recorded in a study of shared clonotypes between healthy human individuals. All the donors were Caucasian adults who lived in Nashville, Tennessee. Partitioning of CD4+ cells yielded a CD45RA+ naive subset and a CD45RA-negative memory subset. After removal of 1 base from V and 5 bases from J, the junction contained 9 bases not matched to a gene. The CDR3 spans 16 residues. Germline V gene data show CDR1 as MGHRA and CDR2 as YSYEKL. This clone was seen a handful of times. Data came from immunoSEQ multiplex PCR; TCRdb stores just in-frame clones and leaves some out. The table shows hundreds of thousands of clones, with approximately 79% occurring only once.

The sequenced material came from memory CD4+ T cells sorted from blood. Subset defined: CD45RA-negative fraction. This sequence originates from a woman aged 25-40 years in good health. The chain employs TRBV4-1 and TRBJ2-7; 9 nucleotides match TRBD2. The chain's CDR3 is CASSQVRSGRSHEQYF. CDR3 DNA sequence: TGCGCCAGCAGCCAAGTTAGGAGCGGGAGGTCCCACGAGCAGTACTTC.